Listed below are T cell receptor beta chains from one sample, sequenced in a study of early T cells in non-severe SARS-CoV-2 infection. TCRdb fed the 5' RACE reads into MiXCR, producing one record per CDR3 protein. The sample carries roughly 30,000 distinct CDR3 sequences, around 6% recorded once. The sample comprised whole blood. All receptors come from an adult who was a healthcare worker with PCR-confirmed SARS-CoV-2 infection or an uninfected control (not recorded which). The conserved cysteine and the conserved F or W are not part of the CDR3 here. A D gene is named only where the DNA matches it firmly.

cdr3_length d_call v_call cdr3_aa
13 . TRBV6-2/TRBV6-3 ASSYYPGAAGELF
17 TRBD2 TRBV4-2 ASSPKGLAGALSGNIQY
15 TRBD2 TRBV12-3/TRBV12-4 ASSSPLRRGTLNEQF
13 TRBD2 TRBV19 ASSIGGGTYNEQF
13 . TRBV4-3 ASSQESYSSYEQY
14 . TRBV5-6 ASSFRGPGGLDGYT
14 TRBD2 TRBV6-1 ATLRWRGAPGYEQF
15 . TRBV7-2 ASSLFTARGMNTEAF
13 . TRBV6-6 ASSYKGLSSYEQY
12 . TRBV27 ASRPQGLQETQY
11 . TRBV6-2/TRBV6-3 ASSREATYEQY
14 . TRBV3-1 ASSQPAEASYNEQF
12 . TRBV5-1 ATAQGLSNQPQH
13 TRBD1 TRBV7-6 ASSLEQGVYNEQF
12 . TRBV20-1 SADLTTGQETQY
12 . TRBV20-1 SASGHHRRYEQY
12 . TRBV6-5 ASSYPGPFNEQF
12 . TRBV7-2 ASSSEGFYNEQF
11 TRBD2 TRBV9 ASSMRLASEQF
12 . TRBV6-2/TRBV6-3 ASCGTVDYNEQF
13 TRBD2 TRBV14 ASSHPSGYYNEQF
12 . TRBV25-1 ASSRRGVDSPLH
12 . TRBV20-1 SARETGDNYEQY
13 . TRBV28 ASRPADRASYEQY
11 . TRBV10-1 ASSVEYSYEQY
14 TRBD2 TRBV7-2 ASSPPTSGGAGTQY
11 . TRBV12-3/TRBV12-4 ASSLGYNSPLH
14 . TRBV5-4 ASSLRGQGGQETQY
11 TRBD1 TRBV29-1 SVDSDRDNEQF
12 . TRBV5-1 ASSSILGEETQY
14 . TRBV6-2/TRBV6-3 ASSYSRLFSTDTQY
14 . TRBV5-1 ASSLDARVPPYEQY
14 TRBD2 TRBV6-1 ASMRTSGGLTDTQY
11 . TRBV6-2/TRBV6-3 ASSYGANYGYT
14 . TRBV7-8 ASSLALGGGTDTQY
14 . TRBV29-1 SPGWETGRGNTEAF
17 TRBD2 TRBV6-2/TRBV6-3 ASTQRPGGGASSTDTQY
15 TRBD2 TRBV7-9 ASSQGPSGGAYNEQF
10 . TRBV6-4 ASSDVSDTQY
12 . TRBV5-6 ASSLAMEHRVEF
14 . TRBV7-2 ASSLGPGADQETQY
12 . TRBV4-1 ASSQEYGNSPLH
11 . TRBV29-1 SVVSGTSDTQY
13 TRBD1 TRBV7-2 ASSPRGTGTNEQY
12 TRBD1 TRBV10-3 AITQGDENTEAF
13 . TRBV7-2 ASSLYTAPNEKLF
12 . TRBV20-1 SARDGPYNSPLH
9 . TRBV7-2 ASSVEYTQY
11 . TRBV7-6 ASSRATRTEAF
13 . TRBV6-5 ASSYWGARNTEAF
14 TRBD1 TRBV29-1 SVVQGARSTYNEQF
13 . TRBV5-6 ASSFTGILRFEQF
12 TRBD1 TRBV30 AWAPGTAYNEQF
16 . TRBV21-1 ASSRDYRVSIGPYGYT